This entry concerns a single T cell receptor (beta chain). The sample originates from a study of blood T cells in healthy people across ages. Sample-barcoded 5' priming and a J-beta primer mix drove a second PCR of about 6 to 12 cycles. Using its own MiXCR run on the 5' RACE reads, TCRdb lists one record per CDR3 protein. The profile shows approximately 1.5 million distinct CDR3 sequences, roughly 32% of them singletons. In germline, CDR1 is LGHDT, CDR2 YNNKEL (reference sequence). This CDR3 is built from 12 residues. Trimming removed 3 bases from V and 7 bases from J, with 10 bases in between. In each sample, at least 6.5 million PBMCs were isolated.

The sequence was obtained from a woman aged 25 to 39 in good health. The chain is built from TRBV3-1 and TRBJ2-7; D unclear. Sequences were obtained from blood. The CDR3 is CASSHLGWEQYF. CDR3 in DNA: TGTGCCAGCAGCCATTTGGGGTGGGAGCAGTACTTC.